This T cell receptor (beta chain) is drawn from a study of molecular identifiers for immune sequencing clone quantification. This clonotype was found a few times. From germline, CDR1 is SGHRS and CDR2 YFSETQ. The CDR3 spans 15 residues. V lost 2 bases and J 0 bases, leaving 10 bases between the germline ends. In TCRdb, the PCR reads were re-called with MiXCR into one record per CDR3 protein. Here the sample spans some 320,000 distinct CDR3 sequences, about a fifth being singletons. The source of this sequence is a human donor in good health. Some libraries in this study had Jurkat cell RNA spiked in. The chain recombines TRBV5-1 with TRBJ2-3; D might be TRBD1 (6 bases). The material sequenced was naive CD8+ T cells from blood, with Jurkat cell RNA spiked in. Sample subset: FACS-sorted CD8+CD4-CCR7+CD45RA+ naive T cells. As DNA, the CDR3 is TGCGCCAGCAGCTTCGGACAGCTAAGCACAGATACGCAGTATTTT. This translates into CASSFGQLSTDTQYF.